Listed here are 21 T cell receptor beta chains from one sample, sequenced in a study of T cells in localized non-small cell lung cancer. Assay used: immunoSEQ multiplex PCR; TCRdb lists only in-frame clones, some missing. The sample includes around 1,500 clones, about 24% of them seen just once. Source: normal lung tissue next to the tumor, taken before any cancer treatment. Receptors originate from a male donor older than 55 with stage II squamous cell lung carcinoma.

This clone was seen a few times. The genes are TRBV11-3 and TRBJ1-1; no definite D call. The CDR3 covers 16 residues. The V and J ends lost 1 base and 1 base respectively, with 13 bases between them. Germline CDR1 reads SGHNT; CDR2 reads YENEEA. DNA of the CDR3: TGTGCCAGCAGCTTAGTTCTTGGACTCGGGAACACTGAAGCTTTCTTT. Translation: CASSLVLGLGNTEAFF.

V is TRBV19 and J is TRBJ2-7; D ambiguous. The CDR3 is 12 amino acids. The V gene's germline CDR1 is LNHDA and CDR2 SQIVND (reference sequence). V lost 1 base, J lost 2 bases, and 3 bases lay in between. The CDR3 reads CASSIGPYEQYF. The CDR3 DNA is TGTGCCAGTAGTATAGGGCCCTACGAGCAGTACTTC.

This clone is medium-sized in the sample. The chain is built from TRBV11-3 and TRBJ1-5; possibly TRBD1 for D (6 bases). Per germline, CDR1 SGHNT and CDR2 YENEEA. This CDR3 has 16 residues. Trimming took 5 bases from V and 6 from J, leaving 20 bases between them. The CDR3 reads CASSHGARGGTQPQHF. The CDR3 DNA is TGTGCCAGCAGCCACGGGGCGCGAGGGGGGACTCAGCCCCAGCATTTT.

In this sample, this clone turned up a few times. CDR3 DNA sequence: TGCAGCGTTGCTCGCGGGACGGCTGAAGCTTTCTTT. Residues: CSVARGTAEAFF. V is TRBV29-1 and J is TRBJ1-1, with D possibly being TRBD1 (5 bases). Germline values: CDR1 SQVTM, CDR2 ANQGSEA. CDR3 length: 12 amino acids. V shed 4 bases and J shed 6 bases, with 12 bases lying between them.

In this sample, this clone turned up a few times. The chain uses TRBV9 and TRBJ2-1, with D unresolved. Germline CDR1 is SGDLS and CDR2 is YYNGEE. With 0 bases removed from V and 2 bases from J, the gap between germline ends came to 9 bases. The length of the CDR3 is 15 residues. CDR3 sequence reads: CASSVGGSTYNEQFF. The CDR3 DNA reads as TGTGCCAGCAGCGTAGGAGGTAGCACCTACAATGAGCAGTTCTTC. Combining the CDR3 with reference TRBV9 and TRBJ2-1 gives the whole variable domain DSGVTQTPKHLITATGQRVTLRCSPRSGDLSVYWYQQSLDQGLQFLIQYYNGEERAKGNILERFSAQQFPDLHSELNLSSLELGDSALYFCASSVGGSTYNEQFFGPGTRLTVL.

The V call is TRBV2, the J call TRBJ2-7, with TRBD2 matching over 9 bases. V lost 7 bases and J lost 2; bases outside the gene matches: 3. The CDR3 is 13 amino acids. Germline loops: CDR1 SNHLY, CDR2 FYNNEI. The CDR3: CASTSGVTYEQYF. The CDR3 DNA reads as TGTGCCAGCACTAGCGGGGTTACCTACGAGCAGTACTTC.

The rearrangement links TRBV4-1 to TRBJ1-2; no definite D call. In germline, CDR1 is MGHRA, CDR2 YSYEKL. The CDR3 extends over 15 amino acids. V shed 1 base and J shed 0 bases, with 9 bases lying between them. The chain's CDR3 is CASSQGRVTNYGYTF. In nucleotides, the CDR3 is TGCGCCAGCAGCCAAGGCCGGGTAACTAACTATGGCTACACCTTC.

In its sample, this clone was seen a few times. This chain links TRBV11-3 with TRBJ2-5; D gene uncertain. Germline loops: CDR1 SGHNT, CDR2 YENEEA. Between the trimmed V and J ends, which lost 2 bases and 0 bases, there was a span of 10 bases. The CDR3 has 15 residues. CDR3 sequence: CASSLPLTYQETQYF. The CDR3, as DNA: TGTGCCAGCAGCTTACCCTTGACTTACCAAGAGACCCAGTACTTC.

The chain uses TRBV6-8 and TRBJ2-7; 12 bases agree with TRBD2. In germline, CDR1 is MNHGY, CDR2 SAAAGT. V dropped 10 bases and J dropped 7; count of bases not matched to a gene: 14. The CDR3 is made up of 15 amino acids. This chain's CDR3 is CAISLTSGGRGEQYF. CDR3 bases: TGTGCCATCAGCCTGACTAGCGGGGGTCGGGGTGAGCAGTACTTC.

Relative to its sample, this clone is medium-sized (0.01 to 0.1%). CDR3 protein: CASSIGQGFRSPLHF. For the CDR3, the DNA is TGTGCCAGCAGTATCGGACAGGGGTTTAGATCACCCCTCCACTTT. The rearrangement joins TRBV6-8 to TRBJ1-6, with TRBD1 identical over 9 bases. Germline V gene data show CDR1 as MNHGY and CDR2 as SAAAGT. This CDR3 contains 15 residues. Trimming removed 5 bases from V and 10 bases from J; junction bases left unmatched: 9.

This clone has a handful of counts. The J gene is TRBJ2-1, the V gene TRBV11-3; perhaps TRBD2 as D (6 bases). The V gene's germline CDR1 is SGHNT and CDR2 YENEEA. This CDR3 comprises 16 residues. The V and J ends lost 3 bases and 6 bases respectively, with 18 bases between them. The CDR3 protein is CASSLGHGGPINEQFF. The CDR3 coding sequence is TGTGCCAGCAGCTTGGGTCACGGGGGACCTATCAATGAGCAGTTCTTC.

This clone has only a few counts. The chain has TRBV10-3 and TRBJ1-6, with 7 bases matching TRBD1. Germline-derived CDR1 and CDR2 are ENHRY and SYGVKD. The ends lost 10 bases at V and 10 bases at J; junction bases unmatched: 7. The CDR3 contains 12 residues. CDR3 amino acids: CASEGGGSPLHF. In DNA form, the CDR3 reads TGTGCCAGCGAAGGGGGCGGATCACCCCTCCACTTT.

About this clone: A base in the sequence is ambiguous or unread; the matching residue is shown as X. CDR3 sequence (DNA): TGTGCCAGCAGCCCGYCGGGACAAACTTATTCACCCCTCCACTTT. Encoded protein: CASSPXGQTYSPLHF. The gene calls are TRBV11-3 and TRBJ1-6; D may be TRBD1 (6 bases). Trimming shortened V by 5 bases and J by 8 bases, and 16 bases separated the two germline ends. Per the germline V gene, CDR1 is SGHNT and CDR2 is YENEEA. The CDR3 has 15 amino acids.

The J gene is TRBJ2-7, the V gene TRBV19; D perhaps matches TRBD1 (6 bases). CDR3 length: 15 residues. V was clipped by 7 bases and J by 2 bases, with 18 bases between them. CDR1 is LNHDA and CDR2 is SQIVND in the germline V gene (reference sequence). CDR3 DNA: TGTGCCAGTAAAAGACAGGAGGTGGCTACCTACGAGCAGTACTTC. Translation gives CASKRQEVATYEQYF.

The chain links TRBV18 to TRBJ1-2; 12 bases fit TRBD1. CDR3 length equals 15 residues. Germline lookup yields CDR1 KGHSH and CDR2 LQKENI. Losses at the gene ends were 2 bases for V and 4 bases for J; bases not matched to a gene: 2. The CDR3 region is CASSPGTGGGYGYTF. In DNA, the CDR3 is TGTGCCAGCTCACCAGGGACAGGGGGCGGCTATGGCTACACCTTC.

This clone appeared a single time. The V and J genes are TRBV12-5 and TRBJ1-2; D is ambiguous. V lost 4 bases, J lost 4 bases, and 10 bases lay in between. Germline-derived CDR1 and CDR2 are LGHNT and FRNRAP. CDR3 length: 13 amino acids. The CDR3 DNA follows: TGTGCTAGTGGTTCAAAGGACCTCTATGGCTACACCTTC. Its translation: CASGSKDLYGYTF.

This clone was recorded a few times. The CDR3, as DNA: TGTGCCAGCAGGTCCAGGGGTGTTGGGACCCAGTACTTC. Its translation: CASRSRGVGTQYF. The chain joins TRBV6-8 to TRBJ2-5; perhaps TRBD1 as D (6 bases). V lost 6 bases to trimming and J lost 7 bases, with 15 bases between them. CDR1 and CDR2 (germline): MNHGY, SAAAGT. The CDR3 spans 13 residues.

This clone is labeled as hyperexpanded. CDR3 in DNA: TGTGCCAGTAGTATAGAGACAGGGGAGGGAGATACGCAGTATTTT. This sequence encodes CASSIETGEGDTQYF. The chain carries TRBV19 and TRBJ2-3; D might be TRBD1 (8 bases). CDR1 and CDR2 from the germline V gene are LNHDA and SQIVND (reference sequence). The CDR3 runs 15 residues. Trimming removed 0 bases from V and 5 bases from J, with 12 bases in between. Full variable domain (outside the CDR3, taken from reference TRBV19 and TRBJ2-3): DGGITQSPKYLFRKEGQNVTLSCEQNLNHDAMYWYRQDPGQGLRLIYYSQIVNDFQKGDIAEGYSVSREKKESFPLTVTSAQKNPTAFYLCASSIETGEGDTQYFGPGTRLTVL.

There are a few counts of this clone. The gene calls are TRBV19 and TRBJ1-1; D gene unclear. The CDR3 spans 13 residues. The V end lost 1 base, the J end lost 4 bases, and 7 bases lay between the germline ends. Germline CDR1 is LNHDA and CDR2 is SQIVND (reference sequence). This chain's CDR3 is CASSIGGPTEAFF. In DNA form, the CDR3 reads TGTGCCAGTAGTATAGGAGGGCCCACTGAAGCTTTCTTT.

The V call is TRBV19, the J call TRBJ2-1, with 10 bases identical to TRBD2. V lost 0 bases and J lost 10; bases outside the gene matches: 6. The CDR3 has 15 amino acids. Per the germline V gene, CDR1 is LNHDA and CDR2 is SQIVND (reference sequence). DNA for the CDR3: TGTGCCAGTAGTATAGAAGCGGGAGGGCTTAGGGAGCAGTTCTTC. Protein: CASSIEAGGLREQFF.

CDR3 nucleotide sequence: TGTGCCAGCAGCACACTTCAACCGGGGACTGAAGCTTTCTTT. It codes for CASSTLQPGTEAFF. V usage is TRBV9 and J usage is TRBJ1-1; D unresolved. The germline V gene encodes CDR1 SGDLS and CDR2 YYNGEE. Deletions cut 4 bases from V and 5 bases from J, with 15 bases between. The CDR3 extends over 14 amino acids.